This TCR beta chain emerged from a study of T cell responses to AZD1222 COVID-19 vaccine. Study-level points and caveats: At 160-218 and 743-854, vaccine-associated CD4 TCRs were dominant, and they spanned spike. Clonal diversity may have been underestimated in mostly white British donors.

Germline trimming cut 3 bases from V and 7 bases from J; bases unmatched to any gene: 2. CDR3 length equals 15 residues. The V gene's germline CDR1 is LNHDA and CDR2 SQIVND (reference sequence). Clones were read by immunoSEQ multiplex PCR, and TCRdb kept only the in-frame ones, dropping some. The data show fewer than 250,000 clones, with 85% to 95% seen just once and approximately 1.3% held by the top ten. Details on this clone: What it recognizes is unknown.

The genes are TRBV19 and TRBJ2-1; 14 bases line up with TRBD2. This specimen was peripheral blood, taken on day 0 of AZD1222 vaccination. The receptor was isolated from an adult in good health. CDR3 protein: CASSIGTSGGNEQFF. CDR3 coding DNA: TGTGCCAGTAGTATCGGGACTAGCGGGGGTAATGAGCAGTTCTTC.